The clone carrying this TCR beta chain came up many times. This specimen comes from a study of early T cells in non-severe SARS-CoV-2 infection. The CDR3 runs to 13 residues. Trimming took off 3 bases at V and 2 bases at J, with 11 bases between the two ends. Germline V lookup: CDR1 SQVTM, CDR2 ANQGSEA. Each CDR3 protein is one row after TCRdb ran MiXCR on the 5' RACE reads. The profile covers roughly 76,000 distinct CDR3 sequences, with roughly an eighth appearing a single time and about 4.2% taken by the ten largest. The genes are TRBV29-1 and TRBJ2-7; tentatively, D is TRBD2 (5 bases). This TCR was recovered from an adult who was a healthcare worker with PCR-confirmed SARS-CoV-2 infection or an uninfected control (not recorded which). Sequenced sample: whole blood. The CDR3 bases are TGCAGCGTTGACAGCGGAACTGCCTACGAGCAGTACTTC. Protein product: CSVDSGTAYEQYF.